The 17 T cell receptor beta chains below all came from one sample that was sequenced in a study of blood T cell repertoires in COVID-19. TCRdb's table, derived via immunoSEQ multiplex PCR, lists solely in-frame clones and lacks some. The repertoire holds 250,000 to 300,000 clones, with about nine tenths as singletons. Input material: peripheral blood. The receptors shown here come from a woman in her thirties with COVID-19, enrolled during active disease.

The chain carries TRBV18 and TRBJ2-7; 8 bases are shared with TRBD2. V was pared by 1 base and J by 6 bases, with 17 bases of the junction left unmatched. Germline V gene data show CDR1 as KGHSH and CDR2 as LQKENI. CDR3 size: 18 residues. CDR3 sequence: CASSPRDNSGTLFGEQYF. The CDR3 DNA is TGTGCCAGCTCACCACGGGACAATAGCGGGACCCTTTTCGGCGAGCAGTACTTC.

This clone was seen only once. J is TRBJ1-1 and V is TRBV28; 11 nucleotides line up with TRBD1. Germline CDR1 and CDR2: MDHEN and SYDVKM. This CDR3 is built from 15 residues. The trim removed 3 bases at V and 5 bases at J, leaving 5 bases unmatched. The CDR3 DNA sequence: TGTGCCAGCAGTTTGCCGGGACAGGGGGGTACTGAAGCTTTCTTT. Protein: CASSLPGQGGTEAFF.

The chain uses TRBV5-6 and TRBJ2-7; TRBD1 matches 8 bases. Per the germline V gene, CDR1 is SGHDT and CDR2 is YYEEEE. The V and J ends lost 4 bases and 3 bases, in that order; junction bases with no gene match: 9. The CDR3 contains 15 residues. As DNA, the CDR3 is TGTGCCAGCAGCCGAAGGACAGGGAAAGTCTACGAGCAGTACTTC. Translation: CASSRRTGKVYEQYF.

The chain combines TRBV27 with TRBJ2-3; TRBD2 agrees at 10 bases. Per the germline V gene, CDR1 is MNHEY and CDR2 is SMNVEV (reference sequence). With 3 bases clipped from V and 1 base from J, the junction kept 4 bases outside the gene matches. The CDR3 extends over 16 amino acids. The CDR3 coding sequence is TGTGCCAGCAGTTTGGGACTAGCGTTTGGCACAGATACGCAGTATTTT. Its translation is CASSLGLAFGTDTQYF.

V and J are TRBV25-1 and TRBJ1-6; 8 nucleotides match TRBD1. J gave up 6 bases and V 5 bases, and 9 bases lay outside the gene matches. Germline CDR1 MGHDK, CDR2 SYGVNS. The CDR3 extends over 16 amino acids. The chain's CDR3 is CASSKHRDRSNSPLHF. The CDR3 coding sequence is TGTGCCAGCAGTAAGCACCGGGACAGGAGTAATTCACCCCTCCACTTT.

The chain has TRBV3-1 (or the pseudogene TRBV3-2) and TRBJ2-1; 8 nucleotides align to TRBD2. Germline CDR1 reads LGHDT; CDR2 reads YNNKEL (reference sequence). This CDR3 region has 17 residues. Trimming took 2 bases from V and 7 from J; bases not matched to a gene: 13. The CDR3 spells CASSQNLASGSQNEQFF. The DNA of the CDR3 is TGTGCCAGCAGCCAAAATCTAGCCAGCGGGAGTCAAAATGAGCAGTTCTTC.

The chain recombines TRBV5-1 with TRBJ1-3; the D gene is possibly TRBD1 (6 bases). CDR3 length: 14 residues. V gave up 3 bases and J gave up 3 bases, with 10 bases separating them. Germline V gene sequence: CDR1 SGHRS, CDR2 YFSETQ. In DNA form, the CDR3 reads TGCGCCAGCAGCTCAGGGGCTGGTGGAAACACCATATATTTT. It codes for CASSSGAGGNTIYF.

The gene calls are TRBV10-3 and TRBJ1-1; perhaps TRBD1 as D (6 bases). Germline V gene sequence: CDR1 ENHRY, CDR2 SYGVKD. The CDR3 totals 15 residues. Trimming took 0 bases from V and 2 from J, leaving 10 bases between them. The CDR3 region has the DNA TGTGCCATCAGTGAGTCGCAGACAGGTAACACTGAAGCTTTCTTT. It is translated as CAISESQTGNTEAFF.

The chain is built from TRBV10-1 and TRBJ2-5, with 8 bases fitting TRBD1. The CDR3 totals 16 residues. Per the germline V gene, CDR1 is WNHNN and CDR2 is SYGVQD (reference sequence). The J segment lost 4 bases and the V segment lost 2 bases, leaving 9 bases of the junction unmatched. The CDR3 nucleotides are TGCGCCAGCAGTGAGGGCGGGACAGGCTGGAGAGAGACCCAGTACTTC. It translates to CASSEGGTGWRETQYF.

This clone was counted between two and nine times. The chain employs TRBV7-9 and TRBJ1-2; possible D gene TRBD1, 6 bases. Germline loops: CDR1 SEHNR, CDR2 FQNEAQ (reference sequence). The CDR3 contains 13 residues. V was shortened by 1 base and J by 8 bases, with 11 bases between the two germline ends. The CDR3 coding sequence is TGTGCCAGCAGCTTAGACAGGGTGAGCGGCTACACCTTC. It codes for CASSLDRVSGYTF.

This chain uses TRBV12-3 or TRBV12-4 with TRBJ1-5, with D hard to call. The V end was cut by 3 bases, the J end by 9 bases, with 9 bases between. The length of the CDR3 is 12 residues. Here the CDR3 DNA reads TGTGCCAGCAGTTTCCCCGGGTCGCCCCAGCATTTT. It is translated as CASSFPGSPQHF.

This clone appeared a single time. The V call is TRBV3-1 (or the pseudogene TRBV3-2), the J call TRBJ1-1, with unresolved D. V dropped 3 bases and J dropped 0 bases, with 8 bases sitting between them. The CDR3 spans 14 residues. The germline gives CDR1 LGHDT, CDR2 YNNKEL (reference sequence). The CDR3 sequence is CASSHTDMNTEAFF. The CDR3 region has the DNA TGTGCCAGCAGCCATACCGACATGAACACTGAAGCTTTCTTT.

The chain carries TRBV11-2 and TRBJ2-5, with TRBD2 identical over 8 bases. V gave up 4 bases and J gave up 5 bases; unmatched junction bases: 9. CDR1 SGHAT and CDR2 FQNNGV come from the germline V gene. This CDR3 has 15 residues. The CDR3 loop reads CASSSREDGSETQYF. CDR3 sequence (DNA): TGTGCCAGCAGCTCGCGGGAGGATGGTTCCGAGACCCAGTACTTC.

The rearrangement links TRBV5-5 to TRBJ1-2; tentatively, D is TRBD1 (5 bases). CDR3 size: 14 residues. The germline CDR1 and CDR2 sequences are SGHKS and YYEKEE (reference sequence). Trimming pared 4 bases from V and 0 bases from J, leaving 10 bases between. CDR3 amino acids: CASSPAGANYGYTF. The CDR3 DNA is TGTGCCAGCAGCCCCGCGGGGGCTAACTATGGCTACACCTTC. The full variable domain, in which reference TRBV5-5 and TRBJ1-2 provide the parts outside the CDR3, is DAGVTQSPTHLIKTRGQQVTLRCSPISGHKSVSWYQQVLGQGPQFIFQYYEKEERGRGNFPDRFSARQFPNYSSELNVNALLLGDSALYLCASSPAGANYGYTFGSGTRLTVV.

The chain carries TRBV12-5 and TRBJ1-2; D is possibly TRBD1 (6 bases). Looked up from germline, CDR1 is LGHNT and CDR2 is FRNRAP. With 0 bases removed from V and 2 bases from J, the gap between germline ends came to 22 bases. This CDR3 comprises 19 residues. CDR3 DNA sequence: TGTGCTAGTGGTTTGGTAACCGGTAGGGGGGAGGGGCTGAACTATGGCTACACCTTC. It codes for CASGLVTGRGEGLNYGYTF. Variable domain in full (rest from reference TRBV12-5 and TRBJ1-2): DARVTQTPRHKVTEMGQEVTMRCQPILGHNTVFWYRQTMMQGLELLAYFRNRAPLDDSGMPKDRFSAEMPDATLATLKIQPSEPRDSAVYFCASGLVTGRGEGLNYGYTFGSGTRLTVV.

This clone was found once. The V gene is TRBV18, the J gene TRBJ1-1; a possible D gene is TRBD1 (5 bases). The CDR3 covers 12 residues. V gave up 5 bases and J gave up 7 bases, with 11 bases separating them. CDR1 is KGHSH, CDR2 LQKENI, per germline. The CDR3 loop is CASSIRGSEAFF. CDR3 nucleotides: TGTGCCAGCTCAATTAGGGGTAGTGAAGCTTTCTTT. Full variable domain (rest looked up from reference TRBV18 and TRBJ1-1): NAGVMQNPRHLVRRRGQEARLRCSPMKGHSHVYWYRQLPEEGLKFMVYLQKENIIDESGMPKERFSAEFPKEGPSILRIQQVVRGDSAAYFCASSIRGSEAFFGQGTRLTVV.

This chain connects TRBV7-9 to TRBJ2-2; D is undetermined. CDR1 is SEHNR and CDR2 is FQNEAQ in the germline V gene (reference sequence). Trimming stripped 5 bases from V and 6 bases from J, with 10 bases between. The CDR3 loop spans 13 amino acids. For the CDR3, the DNA is TGTGCCAGCAGCCACTACTTGCCCGGGGAGCTGTTTTTT. It specifies CASSHYLPGELFF. Based on the CDR3 plus reference TRBV7-9 and TRBJ2-2, the full variable domain is DTGVSQNPRHKITKRGQNVTFRCDPISEHNRLYWYRQTLGQGPEFLTYFQNEAQLEKSRLLSDRFSAERPKGSFSTLEIQRTEQGDSAMYLCASSHYLPGELFFGEGSRLTVL.